These 14 T cell receptor beta chains originate from one sample sequenced in a study of response to subunit inactivated influenza vaccine. TCRdb recomputed calls from the RT-PCR reads with MiXCR, one row per CDR3 protein. Counted here are about 500,000 distinct CDR3 sequences, more than 15% occurring once; the ten biggest clones make up approximately 3%. This material consisted of CD4+ T cells sorted from PBMCs, taken less than 30 months after vaccination. Receptors were obtained from a man aged 50-75 years who received an inactivated influenza vaccine.

The chain uses TRBV29-1 and TRBJ2-7, with a tentative D call TRBD1 (5 bases). The germline V and J ends were trimmed by 4 bases and 3 bases, with 13 bases remaining between them. The CDR3 sequence is 13 residues long. Per germline, CDR1 SQVTM and CDR2 ANQGSEA. The CDR3: CSVARTLNYEQYF. CDR3 in DNA: TGCAGCGTTGCCCGGACACTAAACTACGAGCAGTACTTC.

This clonotype occurred a few times. The V call is TRBV20-1, the J call TRBJ2-7; no clear D. The CDR3 extends over 14 amino acids. Germline V gene data show CDR1 as DFQATT and CDR2 as SNEGSKA (reference sequence). The ends were cut back, 5 bases at V and 5 bases at J, with 19 bases in the middle. CDR3 loop: CSARKGPGRDEQYF. The CDR3 nucleotides read TGCAGTGCTCGAAAAGGACCCGGACGAGACGAGCAGTACTTC.

J is TRBJ1-1 and V is TRBV5-1, with D tentatively TRBD1 (5 bases). Germline V lookup: CDR1 SGHRS, CDR2 YFSETQ. V lost 1 base and J 7 bases, leaving 11 bases between the germline ends. The CDR3 sequence is 13 residues long. This CDR3 reads CASSLPQGGEAFF. The CDR3 bases are TGCGCCAGCAGCTTGCCGCAGGGAGGTGAAGCTTTCTTT.

A few counts support this clonotype. The chain is built from TRBV20-1 and TRBJ2-1; D unclear. The CDR3 loop spans 10 amino acids. Germline lookup yields CDR1 DFQATT and CDR2 SNEGSKA (reference sequence). Trimming shortened V by 6 bases and J by 9 bases, and 9 bases separated the two germline ends. The CDR3, as DNA: TGCAGTGCCGTAGAATTTGAGCAGTTCTTC. Protein sequence: CSAVEFEQFF.

This clonotype turned up a few times. The rearrangement links TRBV10-3 to TRBJ2-2, with no clear D. The V and J ends lost 4 bases and 5 bases respectively, with 11 bases between them. Germline V CDR1 and CDR2: ENHRY, SYGVKD. The CDR3 runs 14 residues. The CDR3 sequence: CAISGRLGTGELFF. The CDR3, as DNA: TGTGCCATCAGTGGTAGACTTGGTACCGGGGAGCTGTTTTTT.

This chain links TRBV15 with TRBJ2-3; D may be TRBD2 (6 bases). CDR1 LNHNV and CDR2 YYDKDF come from the germline V gene (reference sequence). Trimming removed 9 bases from V and 0 bases from J, with 10 bases in between. CDR3 length equals 13 residues. The CDR3 DNA follows: TGTGCCACAAGGAGCGGGAGCACAGATACGCAGTATTTT. Its translation is CATRSGSTDTQYF.

The chain joins TRBV18 to TRBJ2-5, with 8 bases lining up with TRBD2. Germline values: CDR1 KGHSH, CDR2 LQKENI. V lost 3 bases, J lost 4 bases, and 7 bases stayed unmatched. This CDR3 has 15 amino acids. The CDR3 nucleotides are TGTGCCAGCTCACCGCGGAGCGGGGGCGGAGAGACCCAGTACTTC. Its protein is CASSPRSGGGETQYF. The full variable domain, with the rest looked up from reference TRBV18 and TRBJ2-5, is NAGVMQNPRHLVRRRGQEARLRCSPMKGHSHVYWYRQLPEEGLKFMVYLQKENIIDESGMPKERFSAEFPKEGPSILRIQQVVRGDSAAYFCASSPRSGGGETQYFGPGTRLLVL.

The chain is built from TRBV15 and TRBJ2-5; 16 bases match TRBD2. CDR3 length equals 18 residues. V lost 2 bases and J lost 2; bases outside the gene matches: 5. Germline V gives CDR1 LNHNV, CDR2 YYDKDF (reference sequence). CDR3 protein: CATSRYGTSGGVQETQYF. The DNA for the CDR3 is TGTGCCACCAGCAGATACGGGACTAGCGGGGGGGTACAAGAGACCCAGTACTTC.

This clonotype was detected many times. The CDR3 protein is CASSSHRVNQPQHF. CDR3 DNA sequence: TGTGCCAGCAGCTCCCACAGGGTCAATCAGCCCCAGCATTTT. The J gene is TRBJ1-5, the V gene TRBV5-6; D is perhaps TRBD1 (6 bases). This CDR3 comprises 14 residues. Germline CDR1 is SGHDT and CDR2 is YYEEEE. V was cut by 3 bases and J by 3 bases, with 10 bases left in between.

This rearrangement joins TRBV20-1 to TRBJ2-7, with 8 positions matching TRBD2. The CDR3 sequence is 14 residues long. CDR1 DFQATT and CDR2 SNEGSKA come from the germline V gene (reference sequence). Unmatched junction bases numbered 8, after V lost 6 bases and J lost 1 base. The CDR3 nucleotides are TGCAGTGCCAAATCTAGCGGGTATTCCTACGAGCAGTACTTC. Residues: CSAKSSGYSYEQYF.

The rearrangement uses TRBV4-3 and TRBJ2-5; 11 bases map to TRBD2. V gave up 1 base and J gave up 0 bases; unmatched junction bases: 4. The CDR3 contains 17 residues. Germline values: CDR1 LGHNA, CDR2 YSLEER. The CDR3 DNA sequence: TGCGCCAGCAGCCAAGGTTCTAGCGGGGGGTACCAAGAGACCCAGTACTTC. This encodes CASSQGSSGGYQETQYF.

The V call is TRBV20-1, the J call TRBJ2-5, with 7 bases identical to TRBD2. The CDR3 loop spans 13 amino acids. With V trimmed by 5 bases and J by 6 bases, 9 bases remained unmatched. CDR1 and CDR2 from the germline V gene are DFQATT and SNEGSKA (reference sequence). CDR3 sequence reads: CSAPFAGEKTQYF. CDR3 in DNA: TGCAGTGCTCCCTTCGCGGGAGAAAAGACCCAGTACTTC.

This chain uses TRBV12-3 or TRBV12-4 with TRBJ2-7, with 8 bases identical to TRBD1. J lost 7 bases, V lost 6 bases, and 5 bases had no gene match. CDR3 size: 12 residues. The chain's CDR3 is CASSRDRMEQYF. The DNA of the CDR3 is TGTGCCAGCAGCCGGGACAGGATGGAGCAGTACTTC.

J is TRBJ2-5 and V is TRBV20-1; D perhaps matches TRBD2 (6 bases). V shed 2 bases and J shed 9 bases, with 16 bases lying between them. The CDR3 contains 13 residues. Germline V CDR1 and CDR2: DFQATT, SNEGSKA (reference sequence). The DNA for the CDR3 is TGCAGTGCTAGATCCGGATCCGGAGGGGCCCAGTACTTC. This translates into CSARSGSGGAQYF.